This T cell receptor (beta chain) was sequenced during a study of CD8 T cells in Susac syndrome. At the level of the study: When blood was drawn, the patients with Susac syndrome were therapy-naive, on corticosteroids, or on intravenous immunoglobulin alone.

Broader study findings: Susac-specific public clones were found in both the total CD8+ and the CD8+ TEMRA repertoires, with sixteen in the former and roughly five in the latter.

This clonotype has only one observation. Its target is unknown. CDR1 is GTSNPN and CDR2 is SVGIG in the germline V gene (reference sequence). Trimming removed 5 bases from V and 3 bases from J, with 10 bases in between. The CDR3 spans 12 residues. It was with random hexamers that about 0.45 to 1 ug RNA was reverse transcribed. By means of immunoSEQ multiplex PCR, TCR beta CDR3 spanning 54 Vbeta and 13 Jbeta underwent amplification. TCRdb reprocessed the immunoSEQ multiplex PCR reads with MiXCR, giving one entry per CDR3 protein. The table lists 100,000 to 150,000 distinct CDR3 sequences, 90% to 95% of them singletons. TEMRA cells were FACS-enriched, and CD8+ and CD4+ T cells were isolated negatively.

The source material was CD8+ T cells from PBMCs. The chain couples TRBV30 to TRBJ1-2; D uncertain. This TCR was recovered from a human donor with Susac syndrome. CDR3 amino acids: CAWEGTHYGYTF. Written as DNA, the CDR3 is TGTGCCTGGGAGGGTACCCACTATGGCTACACCTTC.